The 27 T cell receptor beta chains given below trace back to one sample, sequenced in a study of chemoradiotherapy in HPV16-positive cancers. Profiled with immunoSEQ multiplex PCR; TCRdb holds only in-frame clones, not every one. The sample contains around 5,300 clones, 86% of which appear only once. The source material was tumor tissue, sampled from a patient who underwent chemoradiotherapy. These receptors all come from a human donor with HPV-associated anogenital cancer.

The rearrangement joins TRBV28 to TRBJ2-7, with D unclear. Germline V CDR1 and CDR2: MDHEN, SYDVKM. The CDR3 contains 10 residues. The V end was cut by 6 bases, the J end by 2 bases, with 2 bases between. In nucleotides, the CDR3 is TGTGCCAGCAGCACCTACGAGCAGTACTTC. Encoded protein: CASSTYEQYF.

The genes are TRBV6-5 and TRBJ1-1; a weak D match, TRBD1 (5 bases). Germline CDR1 is MNHEY and CDR2 is SVGAGI. Trimming removed 7 bases at V and 1 base at J, with 13 bases between. This CDR3 is built from 14 residues. The CDR3 DNA is TGTGCCAGCAACACCCTCCAGGGGAACACTGAAGCTTTCTTT. Translated: CASNTLQGNTEAFF.

J is TRBJ2-1 and V is TRBV7-9; 7 bases agree with TRBD2. The germline V gene encodes CDR1 SEHNR and CDR2 FQNEAQ (reference sequence). J gave up 9 bases and V 10 bases, and 12 bases lay outside the gene matches. This CDR3 contains 13 residues. Here the CDR3 DNA reads TGTGCCACCTGGGGGGGAGCGGAAAGTGAGCAGTTCTTC. This encodes CATWGGAESEQFF.

The chain couples TRBV30 to TRBJ2-2; D tentatively fits TRBD1 or TRBD2 (6 bases each). The CDR3 totals 14 residues. Germline V gene data show CDR1 as GTSNPN and CDR2 as SVGIG (reference sequence). V was trimmed by 5 bases and J by 0 bases, leaving 10 bases between them. The CDR3 loop is CAWARGPNTGELFF. DNA of the CDR3: TGTGCCTGGGCTCGGGGGCCGAACACCGGGGAGCTGTTTTTT.

V gene TRBV5-1 combines with J gene TRBJ1-2; D not certain. The V end was cut by 0 bases, the J end by 8 bases, with 11 bases between. CDR1 and CDR2 (germline): SGHRS, YFSETQ. The CDR3 is 13 residues long. CDR3 loop: CASSLGLNGGYTF. CDR3 DNA sequence: TGCGCCAGCAGCTTGGGCCTAAACGGCGGCTACACCTTC.

The genes are TRBV25-1 and TRBJ2-1; a possible D gene is TRBD2 (5 bases). CDR1 and CDR2 from the germline V gene are MGHDK and SYGVNS. The V end lost 6 bases, the J end lost 1 base, and 7 bases lay between the germline ends. This CDR3 spans 13 amino acids. The CDR3, as DNA: TGTGCCAGCAGCGGGATGTCCTACAATGAGCAGTTCTTC. It encodes CASSGMSYNEQFF.

The rearrangement links TRBV7-9 to TRBJ2-3; D perhaps matches TRBD2 (6 bases). Trimming cost V 5 bases and J 6 bases, with 9 bases left between them. CDR3 size: 12 residues. CDR1 and CDR2 from the germline V gene are SEHNR and FQNEAQ (reference sequence). The CDR3 region has the DNA TGTGCCAGCAGCCAGAGCGGGGATACGCAGTATTTT. It encodes CASSQSGDTQYF.

CDR3 coding DNA: TGTGCCAGCAGCTTAGGGGTGGGTCGGAGCAATCAGCCCCAGCATTTT. This gives the protein CASSLGVGRSNQPQHF. The V gene is TRBV7-8, the J gene TRBJ1-5; D remains unclear. This CDR3 has 16 amino acids. Germline CDR1 is SGHVS and CDR2 is FQNEAQ. The V end was cut by 1 base, the J end by 1 base, with 11 bases between.

V gene TRBV6-5 combines with J gene TRBJ1-4; TRBD1 aligns across 7 bases. The CDR3 extends over 15 amino acids. Germline CDR1 and CDR2: MNHEY and SVGAGI. The J segment lost 8 bases and the V segment lost 4 bases, leaving 10 bases of the junction unmatched. This CDR3 reads CASSSGGKGGEKLFF. In DNA form, the CDR3 reads TGTGCCAGCAGTTCAGGGGGTAAAGGGGGGGAAAAACTGTTTTTT.

This sequence joins TRBV6-5 and TRBJ1-2, with TRBD1 as a possible D gene (6 bases). This CDR3 contains 12 residues. The germline V and J ends were trimmed by 5 bases and 7 bases, with 11 bases remaining between them. Germline V gene sequence: CDR1 MNHEY, CDR2 SVGAGI. CDR3 sequence (DNA): TGTGCCAGCAGTAAAAGGGGGGGTGGCTACACCTTC. Its translation is CASSKRGGGYTF.

The chain is built from TRBV4-1 and TRBJ2-3, with 9 bases lining up with TRBD2. The CDR3 length is 17 residues. Germline V lookup: CDR1 MGHRA, CDR2 YSYEKL. The V gene end was trimmed by 0 bases and the J gene end by 6 bases; junction bases not matched to a gene: 10. Here the CDR3 reads CASSQDWTSDLRDTQYF. CDR3 bases: TGCGCCAGCAGCCAAGATTGGACTAGCGACCTAAGGGATACGCAGTATTTT.

The CDR3 nucleotides read TGTGCCAGCAGCTTAGCGCCGGGGTCCACAGATACGCAGTATTTT. Its translation: CASSLAPGSTDTQYF. J is TRBJ2-3 and V is TRBV11-2; D perhaps matches TRBD2 (5 bases). This CDR3 comprises 15 residues. The V and J ends lost 1 base and 2 bases respectively, with 10 bases between them. Germline V gives CDR1 SGHAT, CDR2 FQNNGV.

This sequence joins TRBV27 and TRBJ2-2; 8 positions agree with TRBD2. Germline CDR1 is MNHEY and CDR2 is SMNVEV (reference sequence). With V trimmed by 4 bases and J by 6 bases, 10 bases remained unmatched. This CDR3 region has 16 residues. The CDR3 reads CASSSTGTSDPGELFF. In nucleotides, the CDR3 is TGTGCCAGCAGTTCAACCGGGACTAGTGACCCCGGGGAGCTGTTTTTT.

Comment on this clone: The sample contains more than one DNA sequence encoding this CDR3. The V and J genes are TRBV5-4 and TRBJ2-3; 9 bases map to TRBD2. After removal of 1 base from V and 2 bases from J, the junction contained 8 bases not matched to a gene. Germline assignment: CDR1 SGHNT and CDR2 YYREEE (reference sequence). CDR3 size: 17 residues. CDR3 loop: CASSLRLAGGPTDTQYF. The CDR3 DNA follows: TGTGCCAGCAGCTTGAGGCTGGCGGGAGGGCCCACAGATACGCAGTATTTT.

The genes are TRBV13 and TRBJ2-1; 10 bases map to TRBD1. The CDR3 runs to 15 residues. Per the germline V gene, CDR1 is PRHDT and CDR2 is FYEKMQ (reference sequence). V lost 3 bases and J lost 9; bases outside the gene matches: 8. The CDR3 DNA sequence: TGTGCCAGCAGCTTCGGGGACAGGGGAACAGGTGAGCAGTTCTTC. Its translation is CASSFGDRGTGEQFF.

This clone was seen a handful of times. V is TRBV15 and J is TRBJ2-6; 7 bases line up with TRBD1. There are 18 residues in the CDR3. CDR1 and CDR2 from the germline V gene are LNHNV and YYDKDF (reference sequence). The ends lost 0 bases at V and 2 bases at J; junction bases unmatched: 7. The CDR3 DNA reads TGTGCCACCAGCAGAGAGGACAGGCTGATCACTGGGGCCAACGTCCTGACTTTC. Translation: CATSREDRLITGANVLTF. The complete variable domain, with remaining parts taken from reference TRBV15 and TRBJ2-6, reads DAMVIQNPRYQVTQFGKPVTLSCSQTLNHNVMYWYQQKSSQAPKLLFHYYDKDFNNEADTPDNFQSRRPNTSFCFLDIRSPGLGDTAMYLCATSREDRLITGANVLTFGAGSRLTVL.

The chain combines TRBV11-1 with TRBJ2-6; 7 bases agree with TRBD1. The CDR3 runs to 18 residues. Germline lookup yields CDR1 SGHAT and CDR2 FQDESV (reference sequence). Germline trimming cut 1 base from V and 0 bases from J; bases unmatched to any gene: 6. The CDR3 nucleotides read TGTGCCAGCAGCTTAGTGGACAGGCTTCGCTCTGGGGCCAACGTCCTGACTTTC. The encoded protein is CASSLVDRLRSGANVLTF.

The genes are TRBV27 and TRBJ2-7; TRBD1 might be the D (6 bases). Trimming left V 5 bases short and J 0 bases short, with 17 bases between. This CDR3 is 16 amino acids long. CDR1 is MNHEY and CDR2 is SMNVEV in the germline V gene (reference sequence). For the CDR3, the DNA is TGTGCCAGCAGTATCCGAGGACAGATTAGCTCCTACGAGCAGTACTTC. Protein: CASSIRGQISSYEQYF.

The V gene is TRBV6-1, the J gene TRBJ1-5; D is possibly TRBD1 (6 bases). The germline V and J ends were trimmed by 5 bases and 7 bases, with 9 bases remaining between them. The CDR3 covers 12 residues. The germline CDR1 and CDR2 sequences are MNHNS and SASEGT. The CDR3 reads CASSFQGQPQHF. CDR3 nucleotides: TGTGCCAGCAGTTTCCAGGGGCAGCCCCAGCATTTT.

On this clone itself: Mismatch with germline at one junction end may stem from a read error. The chain recombines TRBV19 with TRBJ1-1; D ambiguous. Germline V CDR1 and CDR2: LNHDA, SQIVND (reference sequence). The CDR3 loop spans 16 amino acids. This CDR3 reads CASNISGRSPNTEAFF. CDR3 coding DNA: TGTGCCAGTAATATATCGGGGAGAAGTCCGAACACTGAAGCTTTCTTT.

The V call is TRBV28, the J call TRBJ1-1; D is ambiguous. V lost 8 bases and J lost 7, with 17 bases in between. CDR3 length equals 13 residues. The germline gives CDR1 MDHEN, CDR2 SYDVKM. The CDR3 is CASEASGLVEAFF. The CDR3 DNA is TGTGCCAGCGAGGCCTCCGGGCTGGTTGAAGCTTTCTTT.

The chain joins TRBV5-6 to TRBJ2-7; possibly TRBD1 for D (6 bases). CDR3 size: 15 residues. With 4 bases removed from V and 7 bases from J, the gap between germline ends came to 21 bases. Germline V CDR1 and CDR2: SGHDT, YYEEEE. CDR3 region: CASSAGTRAGGEQYF. CDR3 coding DNA: TGTGCCAGCAGCGCCGGGACACGGGCTGGCGGGGAGCAGTACTTC.

The chain links TRBV11-1 to TRBJ2-3; D unresolved. V lost 1 base to trimming and J lost 3 bases, with 11 bases between them. The V gene's germline CDR1 is SGHAT and CDR2 FQDESV (reference sequence). The CDR3 runs 15 residues. As DNA, the CDR3 is TGTGCCAGCAGCTTAGATTTGGTGGGGACAGATACGCAGTATTTT. Residues: CASSLDLVGTDTQYF.

Only one count was recorded for this clone. The chain carries TRBV21-1 and TRBJ2-5; the table's D call of TRBD1 was not tested on the DNA. TRBV21-1 is shown as a pseudogene. The length of the CDR3 is 21 residues. The CDR3 DNA reads TGTGCCAGCAGCAAAGCGGGCAGGGGACCGACCTGGGACCTTTTTCAAGAGACCCAGTACTTC. Translating gives CASSKAGRGPTWDLFQETQYF.

The chain joins TRBV11-2 to TRBJ2-5; no clear D. Germline V CDR1 and CDR2: SGHAT, FQNNGV. V lost 0 bases, J lost 2 bases, and 10 bases lay in between. CDR3 length: 15 residues. The CDR3 loop reads CASSLDRGQQETQYF. The CDR3 nucleotides read TGTGCCAGCAGCTTAGATCGTGGGCAACAAGAGACCCAGTACTTC. The full variable domain, in which reference TRBV11-2 and TRBJ2-5 provide the parts outside the CDR3, is EAGVAQSPRYKIIEKRQSVAFWCNPISGHATLYWYQQILGQGPKLLIQFQNNGVVDDSQLPKDRFSAERLKGVDSTLKIQPAKLEDSAVYLCASSLDRGQQETQYFGPGTRLLVL.

The J gene is TRBJ1-2, the V gene TRBV6-5, with D tentatively TRBD1 (5 bases). The V end lost 5 bases, the J end lost 8 bases, and 18 bases lay between the germline ends. Germline V gene sequence: CDR1 MNHEY, CDR2 SVGAGI. This CDR3 has 14 amino acids. Written as DNA, the CDR3 is TGTGCCAGCAGTAAACCCCCCGGAGGGGAAGGCTACACCTTC. This encodes CASSKPPGGEGYTF.

The rearrangement links TRBV5-1 to TRBJ1-3; no clear D. Germline CDR1 is SGHRS and CDR2 is YFSETQ. V lost 5 bases and J 4 bases, leaving 10 bases between the germline ends. CDR3 length: 13 amino acids. The CDR3 reads CASSSGLGNTIYF. CDR3 bases: TGCGCCAGCAGTTCGGGGTTAGGAAACACCATATATTTT.